This T cell receptor (beta chain) was retrieved from a study of blood T cell repertoires in COVID-19. Study context: Italy, Spain and the United States were the sources of the convalescent and acute COVID-19 samples. PBMCs, B-cell-depleted T cells, or T cells provided the cDNA or gDNA that made up the material.

As processed by the authors: It was from reference gene primer amplification that nucleated cell counts were estimated. TCRdb keeps only in-frame clones here, not all; method: immunoSEQ multiplex PCR. V, J and clone size derive from that table, while D and trimming were established from the DNA sequence. The sample has more than 50,000 clones; 90% are singletons. The CDR3 runs to 12 residues. The germline V and J ends were trimmed by 3 bases and 5 bases, with 7 bases remaining between them. The TCR sequence derives from a man in his fifties or sixties with active COVID-19. The chain links TRBV12-3 or TRBV12-4 to TRBJ1-1, with D unresolved. The sequencing sample was made of peripheral blood. The CDR3 nucleotides read TGTGCCAGCAGTTTCCCGTCTACTGAAGCTTTCTTT. Its protein product is CASSFPSTEAFF.